The 16 T cell receptor beta chains given below trace back to one sample, sequenced in a study of cytomegalovirus exposure and HLA in healthy donors. Amplification used 60 Vbeta primers and 13 Jbeta primers. Libraries were prepared by immunoSEQ multiplex PCR; TCRdb keeps only in-frame clonotypes and omits some of them. The data hold fewer than 140,000 clones, with about two thirds observed a single time. Specimen: PBMCs. The receptors shown here come from a boy between 10 and 17 years old in good health and CMV-seronegative.

This chain uses TRBV4-3 with TRBJ1-1; D uncertain. V lost 1 base to trimming and J lost 0 bases, with 9 bases between them. There are 15 residues in the CDR3. Germline-derived CDR1 and CDR2 are LGHNA and YSLEER. This CDR3 is CASSQALGMNTEAFF. CDR3 in DNA: TGCGCCAGCAGCCAAGCCCTAGGCATGAACACTGAAGCTTTCTTT.

The chain links TRBV4-1 to TRBJ2-7, with 7 bases that match TRBD2. Germline CDR1 and CDR2: MGHRA and YSYEKL. Trimming at V came to 3 bases and at J to 2 bases, leaving 7 bases not matched to a gene. The CDR3 is 15 residues long. CDR3 sequence: CASSHLTSKTYEQYF. Written as DNA, the CDR3 is TGCGCCAGCAGCCACCTGACTAGCAAAACCTACGAGCAGTACTTC.

The count of this clone is one. V and J are TRBV5-6 and TRBJ1-5; unclear D gene. The length of the CDR3 is 18 residues. Trimming removed 5 bases from V and 1 base from J, with 22 bases in between. The germline CDR1 and CDR2 sequences are SGHDT and YYEEEE. The CDR3 DNA sequence: TGTGCCAGCAGTCAACGAAAGGGAGTTCAAAGGAGCAATCAGCCCCAGCATTTT. Its translation is CASSQRKGVQRSNQPQHF. The full variable domain, completed using reference TRBV5-6 and TRBJ1-5, is DAGVTQSPTHLIKTRGQQVTLRCSPKSGHDTVSWYQQALGQGPQFIFQYYEEEERQRGNFPDRFSGHQFPNYSSELNVNALLLGDSALYLCASSQRKGVQRSNQPQHFGDGTRLSIL.

This clone was detected a few times. The chain uses TRBV5-6 and TRBJ2-7, with D unresolved. Trimming pared 3 bases from V and 1 base from J, leaving 11 bases between. Germline CDR1 SGHDT, CDR2 YYEEEE. This CDR3 contains 14 residues. The CDR3 coding sequence is TGTGCCAGCAGCTCAGACATCCGTTCCTACGAGCAGTACTTC. Protein: CASSSDIRSYEQYF.

J is TRBJ1-1 and V is TRBV5-6; a weak D match, TRBD1 (6 bases). V was shortened by 0 bases and J by 1 base, with 10 bases between the two germline ends. The CDR3 totals 15 residues. The germline CDR1 and CDR2 sequences are SGHDT and YYEEEE. The CDR3 region has the DNA TGTGCCAGCAGCTTGGCAATAGGGGGGAACACTGAAGCTTTCTTT. Residues: CASSLAIGGNTEAFF.

This chain links TRBV29-1 with TRBJ1-1, with D tentatively TRBD1 (5 bases). This CDR3 comprises 13 residues. CDR1 and CDR2 (germline): SQVTM, ANQGSEA. Deletions cut 3 bases from V and 2 bases from J, with 10 bases between. The DNA of the CDR3 is TGCAGCGTTGATGGGGCCTACAACACTGAAGCTTTCTTT. It codes for CSVDGAYNTEAFF.

This clone was seen a handful of times. V is TRBV30 and J is TRBJ2-7; TRBD1 might be the D (6 bases). The V gene lost 2 bases and the J gene lost 1 base, with 9 bases spanning the gap. This CDR3 is built from 13 residues. Germline V gene data show CDR1 as GTSNPN and CDR2 as SVGIG (reference sequence). The CDR3 coding sequence is TGTGCCTGGAGTAGACAGGAATCCTACGAGCAGTACTTC. This codes for CAWSRQESYEQYF.

The chain couples TRBV18 to TRBJ2-7; 12 positions match TRBD2. Germline V CDR1 and CDR2: KGHSH, LQKENI. The V segment lost 6 bases and the J segment 0 bases; nucleotides outside the gene matches: 6. The CDR3 runs to 16 residues. As DNA, the CDR3 is TGTGCCAGCTCCCAACTAGCGGGAGGCCTCTCCTACGAGCAGTACTTC. Protein sequence: CASSQLAGGLSYEQYF.

This clone came up a few times. The gene calls are TRBV5-1 and TRBJ2-3, with D perhaps TRBD1 (6 bases). With 4 bases removed from V and 12 bases from J, the gap between germline ends came to 18 bases. The CDR3 has 13 residues. Germline V CDR1 and CDR2: SGHRS, YFSETQ. This CDR3 reads CASSGDVGQSQYF. CDR3 bases: TGCGCCAGCAGCGGCGACGTCGGACAGTCACAGTATTTT. The whole variable domain, filled in from reference TRBV5-1 and TRBJ2-3, reads KAGVTQTPRYLIKTRGQQVTLSCSPISGHRSVSWYQQTPGQGLQFLFEYFSETQRNKGNFPGRFSGRQFSNSRSEMNVSTLELGDSALYLCASSGDVGQSQYFGPGTRLTVL.

The chain carries TRBV27 and TRBJ2-2; 9 nucleotides agree with TRBD1. Germline assignment: CDR1 MNHEY and CDR2 SMNVEV (reference sequence). V was clipped by 6 bases and J by 7 bases; unmatched bases: 9. The CDR3 has 15 amino acids. This chain's CDR3 is CASRKRDRAVGELFF. CDR3 nucleotides: TGTGCCAGCAGGAAACGGGACAGGGCGGTCGGGGAGCTGTTTTTT.

V is TRBV27 and J is TRBJ2-6; D gene ambiguous. Germline lookup yields CDR1 MNHEY and CDR2 SMNVEV (reference sequence). The CDR3 loop spans 14 amino acids. Trimming removed 5 bases at V and 0 bases at J, with 5 bases between. The CDR3 sequence is CASSPLSGANVLTF. DNA of the CDR3: TGTGCCAGCAGTCCCCTCTCTGGGGCCAACGTCCTGACTTTC.

In this sample, this clone turned up a few times. The V call is TRBV9, the J call TRBJ1-5, with D tentatively TRBD1 (6 bases). This CDR3 is built from 14 residues. The V end was cut by 5 bases, the J end by 9 bases, with 18 bases between. CDR1 and CDR2 (germline): SGDLS, YYNGEE. The CDR3, as DNA: TGTGCCAGCAGTGATGGGGAGGGAGGGGGGCCCCAGCATTTT. This translates into CASSDGEGGGPQHF.

This clone was seen only a few times. The chain is built from TRBV30 and TRBJ1-5; D remains ambiguous. Trimming shortened V by 2 bases and J by 4 bases, and 12 bases separated the two germline ends. The CDR3 is 14 amino acids. Germline CDR1 is GTSNPN and CDR2 is SVGIG (reference sequence). The CDR3 nucleotides are TGTGCCTGGAGTTCGGCGGAGGATAATCAGCCCCAGCATTTT. Residues: CAWSSAEDNQPQHF. Full variable domain (outside the CDR3, taken from reference TRBV30 and TRBJ1-5): SQTIHQWPATLVQPVGSPLSLECTVEGTSNPNLYWYRQAAGRGLQLLFYSVGIGQISSEVPQNLSASRPQDRQFILSSKKLLLSDSGFYLCAWSSAEDNQPQHFGDGTRLSIL.

V usage is TRBV6-1 and J usage is TRBJ1-2; 7 positions match TRBD1. Trimming took 6 bases from V and 3 from J; bases not matched to a gene: 10. The CDR3 is 15 residues long. Germline values: CDR1 MNHNS, CDR2 SASEGT. CDR3 protein: CASRDTGEIDYGYTF. CDR3 in DNA: TGTGCCAGCAGGGATACAGGGGAGATCGACTATGGCTACACCTTC.

The gene calls are TRBV6-5 and TRBJ2-2, with D perhaps TRBD1 (7 bases). V was trimmed by 0 bases and J by 6 bases, leaving 11 bases between them. The V gene's germline CDR1 is MNHEY and CDR2 SVGAGI. The CDR3 extends over 15 amino acids. As DNA, the CDR3 is TGTGCCAGCAGTTACTCGAGCAGGGGGGCCGGGGAGCTGTTTTTT. It encodes CASSYSSRGAGELFF.

This chain joins TRBV10-2 and TRBJ2-1; no clear D. This CDR3 comprises 16 residues. Germline loops: CDR1 WSHSY, CDR2 SAAADI. The V end was cut by 3 bases, the J end by 2 bases, with 14 bases between. CDR3 protein: CASSDPPASPYNEQFF. As DNA, the CDR3 is TGCGCCAGCAGTGACCCACCTGCGTCCCCCTACAATGAGCAGTTCTTC.